This T cell receptor (beta chain) emerged from a study of Ad26.COV2.S vaccination and SARS-CoV-2 variants. Sample treatment: around 19 received Ad26.COV2.S at low or high dose, single or two shots; 5 received placebo; per-sample allocation not given. Day 63 after the first injection of vaccine or placebo was the sampling time. What was given as vaccine was an Ad26 vector encoding Wuhan-strain SARS-CoV-2 spike. In regard to this clone: Other DNA sequences in this specimen translate into the identical CDR3.

This table comes from immunoSEQ multiplex PCR, and its TCRdb copy is limited to in-frame clones, with some not included. The data contain about 390,000 clones, around 92% of them singletons. The CDR3 spans 15 residues. Looked up from germline, CDR1 is SGHRS and CDR2 is YFSETQ. V shed 1 base, J shed 0 bases, and the junction held 0 bases outside the gene matches. This receptor was obtained from a person aged 18-60 years who received the Ad26.COV2.S COVID-19 vaccine or a placebo. This chain links TRBV5-1 with TRBJ2-1; 8 bases agree with TRBD2. The specimen was peripheral blood, collected in a trial of Ad26.COV2.S vaccine versus placebo. For the CDR3, the DNA is TGCGCCAGCAGCTTGAGCGGGAGCTCCTACAATGAGCAGTTCTTC. Translation gives CASSLSGSSYNEQFF.